Below, one T cell receptor (beta chain) is given with its context. No cognate antigen has been identified for it. It has no much larger one-base neighbor in the sample; base qualities were not kept. This sample is part of a study of OX40 agonist ivuxolimab in advanced cancers. Broadly, across the study: Ivuxolimab was a fully human IgG2 agonistic monoclonal antibody targeting the costimulatory receptor OX40 (CD134). Partial responses occurred in three dose-escalation patients, of whom one had hepatocellular carcinoma and two had cutaneous melanoma. The point of sequencing TCRbeta in the periphery was to test whether ivuxolimab changed TCR sequence diversity and drove clonal T-cell expansion. The paper covers the monotherapy dose-escalation part of the phase I ivuxolimab trial, which included N of about 50 patients. Of the approximately 50 patients in dose escalation, about 20 had hepatocellular carcinoma, some 15 had melanoma, 9 had renal cell carcinoma and 9 had head and neck cancer. Intravenous ivuxolimab was administered to patients every 2 weeks at six dose levels: 0.01, 0.1, 0.3, 1.5, 3 and 10 mg/kg. A male proportion of roughly 85% and a mean age of roughly 55 years, ranging from about 23 to 90, were recorded for the dose-escalation cohort. Patients were allowed to have had prior anti-PD-1, anti-PD-L1 or anti-CTLA-4 therapy, and around two fifths of the dose-escalation patients had been treated with checkpoint inhibitors. General conclusions and limits of the study: At doses of 0.1 to 3.0 mg/kg, clonal expansion of both CD4+ and CD8+ blood T cells was observed from baseline to week 6. After ivuxolimab, expanded clones were on average more numerous among CD8+ T cells than among CD4+ T cells. Which antigens the clonally expanded peripheral T cells were specific for was not determined. Partial responders in the 0.1-3.0 mg/kg groups had among the lowest normalized peripheral clonal expansion, especially among CD8+ T cells. Low levels of normalized T-cell clonal expansion were also seen in some patients who did not respond.

Patients with a history of autoimmune disease or receiving systemic immunosuppression were excluded from the trial. Peripheral blood for TCR sequencing was drawn from every dose cohort at baseline, at cycle 4 day 1 and at cycle 7 day 1. Samples were obtained from an open-label, multicenter, first-in-human phase I dose-escalation trial of ivuxolimab. Adults with locally advanced or metastatic head and neck squamous cell, hepatocellular, melanoma or renal cell carcinoma were enrolled in the trial. Before TCR sequencing, CD4+ and CD8+ T cells were separately sorted from peripheral blood. To sequence the TCRbeta CDR3 region, genomic DNA was isolated from the sorted cells. The immunoSEQ Assay was used for sequencing of TCRbeta CDR3 regions. Held by TCRdb, this immuneACCESS table contains in-frame sequences only and omits some clones. Under half of the omission traces to an unresolved V gene where checked; the cause of the rest is unknown. The sample contains approximately 20,000 clones, about 88% of them found a single time. The top ten clonotypes cover approximately 15% of the sample.

This TCR came from an adult with an advanced solid tumor such as melanoma, head and neck, liver or kidney cancer. The material sequenced was CD4+ or CD8+ T cells sorted from blood, taken in a trial of the OX40 agonist ivuxolimab.

The base sequence is TGTGCCAGCAGCGGCACAGGGATCGGAAACACCATATATTTT. Translated, it reads CASSGTGIGNTIYF. The chain couples TRBV9 to TRBJ1-3, with a tentative D gene TRBD1 over 6 matching bases. CDR1 and CDR2, per the germline V gene, are SGDLS and YYNGEE. The CDR3 holds 14 amino acids from the cysteine to the phenylalanine. Only the CDR3 DNA is retained, 42 bases long and in frame from the first base. Deletion took 3 bases off V and 4 bases off J, with a span of 11 bases between the germline ends.